Sequencing of this TCR beta chain was carried out in a study of technical replicates of blood from several donors. CDR1 LGHNA and CDR2 YNFKEQ come from the germline V gene. V was clipped by 1 base and J by 2 bases, with 12 bases between them. The CDR3 loop spans 15 amino acids. Clones were sequenced by immunoSEQ multiplex PCR, and TCRdb holds only the in-frame ones, with some missing. This sample has tens of thousands of clones, with 93% found just once. This clonotype was obtained from a human donor in good health. The chain is built from TRBV4-2 and TRBJ2-7; D might be TRBD1 (5 bases). The specimen was T cells isolated from PBMCs. The CDR3: CASSQGIDSPYEQYF. DNA for the CDR3: TGTGCCAGCAGCCAAGGAATCGACAGTCCCTACGAGCAGTACTTC.